This T cell receptor (beta chain) stems from a study of glioma-infiltrating T cells after dendritic cell vaccination. Study-level findings and limits: Survival was not directly related to TCR clonality in these patients.

The time point here: after dendritic cell vaccination, including at tumor progression/relapse. Isocitrate dehydrogenase mutation was absent in all glioblastoma patients. Sequencing was performed with immunoSEQ multiplex PCR; in TCRdb, only in-frame clones are kept and a portion is missing. The sample lists some 90,000 clones, roughly 77% occurring once. For this clone: Its specificity is unknown.

CDR3 length: 16 amino acids. CDR1 and CDR2 (germline): MDHEN, SYDVKM. The J segment lost 4 bases and the V segment lost 4 bases, leaving 4 bases of the junction unmatched. The sequencing here drew on blood, taken after dendritic cell vaccination. The chain joins TRBV28 to TRBJ1-6, with 10 bases that match TRBD1. The source is a human donor with glioblastoma. The CDR3 is CASSSRTGGYNSPLHF. The DNA of the CDR3 is TGTGCCAGCAGTTCCCGGACAGGGGGTTATAATTCACCCCTCCACTTT.